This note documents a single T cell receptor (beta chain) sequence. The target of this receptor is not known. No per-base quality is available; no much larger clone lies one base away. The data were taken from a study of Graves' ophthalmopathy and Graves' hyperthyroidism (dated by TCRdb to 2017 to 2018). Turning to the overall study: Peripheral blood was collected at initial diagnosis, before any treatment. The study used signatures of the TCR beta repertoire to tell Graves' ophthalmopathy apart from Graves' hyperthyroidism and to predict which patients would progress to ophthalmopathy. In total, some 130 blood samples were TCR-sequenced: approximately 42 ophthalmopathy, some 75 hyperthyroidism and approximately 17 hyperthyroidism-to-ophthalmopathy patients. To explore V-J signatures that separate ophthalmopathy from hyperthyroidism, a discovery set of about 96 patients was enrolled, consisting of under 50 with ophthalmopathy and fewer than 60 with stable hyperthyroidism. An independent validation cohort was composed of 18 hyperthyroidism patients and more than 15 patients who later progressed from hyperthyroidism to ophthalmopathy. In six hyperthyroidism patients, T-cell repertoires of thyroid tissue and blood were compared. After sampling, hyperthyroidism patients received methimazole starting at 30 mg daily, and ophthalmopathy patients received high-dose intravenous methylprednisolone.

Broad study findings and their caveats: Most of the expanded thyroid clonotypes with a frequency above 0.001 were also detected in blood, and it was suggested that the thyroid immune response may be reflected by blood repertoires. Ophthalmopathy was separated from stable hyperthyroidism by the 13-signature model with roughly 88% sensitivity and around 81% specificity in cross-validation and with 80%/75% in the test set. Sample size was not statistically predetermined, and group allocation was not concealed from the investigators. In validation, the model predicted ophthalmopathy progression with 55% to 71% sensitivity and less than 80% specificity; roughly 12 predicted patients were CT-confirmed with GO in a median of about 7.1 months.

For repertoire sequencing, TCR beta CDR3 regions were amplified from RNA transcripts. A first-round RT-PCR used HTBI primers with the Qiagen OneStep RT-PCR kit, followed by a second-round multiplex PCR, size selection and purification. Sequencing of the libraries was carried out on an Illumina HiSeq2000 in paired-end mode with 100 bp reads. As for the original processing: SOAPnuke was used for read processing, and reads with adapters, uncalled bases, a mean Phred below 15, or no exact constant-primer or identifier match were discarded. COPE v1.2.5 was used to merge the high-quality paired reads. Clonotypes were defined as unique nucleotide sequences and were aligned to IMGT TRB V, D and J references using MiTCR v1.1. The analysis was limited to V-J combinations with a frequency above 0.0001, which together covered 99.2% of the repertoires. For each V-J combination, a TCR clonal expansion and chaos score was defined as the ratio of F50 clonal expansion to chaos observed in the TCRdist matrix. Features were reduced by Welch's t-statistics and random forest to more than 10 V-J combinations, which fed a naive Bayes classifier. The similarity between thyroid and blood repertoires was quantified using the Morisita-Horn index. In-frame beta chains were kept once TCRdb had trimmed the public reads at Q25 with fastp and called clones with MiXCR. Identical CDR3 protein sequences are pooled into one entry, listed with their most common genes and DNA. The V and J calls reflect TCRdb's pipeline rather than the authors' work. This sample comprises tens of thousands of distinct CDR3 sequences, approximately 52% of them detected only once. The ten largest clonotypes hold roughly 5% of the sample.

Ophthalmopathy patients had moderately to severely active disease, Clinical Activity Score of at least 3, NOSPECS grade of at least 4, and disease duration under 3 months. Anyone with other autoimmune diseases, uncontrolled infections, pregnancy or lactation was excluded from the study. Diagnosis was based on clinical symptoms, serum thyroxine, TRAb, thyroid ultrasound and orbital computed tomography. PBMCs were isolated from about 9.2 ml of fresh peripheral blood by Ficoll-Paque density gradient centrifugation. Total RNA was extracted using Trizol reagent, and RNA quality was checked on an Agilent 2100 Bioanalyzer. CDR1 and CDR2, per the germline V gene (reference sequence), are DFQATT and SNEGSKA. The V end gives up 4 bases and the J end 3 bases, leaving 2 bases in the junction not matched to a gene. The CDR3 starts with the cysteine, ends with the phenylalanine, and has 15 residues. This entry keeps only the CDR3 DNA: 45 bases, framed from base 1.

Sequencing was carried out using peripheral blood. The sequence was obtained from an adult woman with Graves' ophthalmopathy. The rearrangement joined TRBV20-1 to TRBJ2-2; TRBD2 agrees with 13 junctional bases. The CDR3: CSATGLAGDTGELFF. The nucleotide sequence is TGCAGTGCTACCGGACTAGCGGGAGACACCGGGGAGCTGTTTTTT.